Below are 20 T cell receptor beta chains sequenced from a single sample in a study of blood T cell repertoires in COVID-19. The protocol was immunoSEQ multiplex PCR, while the TCRdb copy is restricted to in-frame clones and leaves out a portion. This table holds 150,000 or so clones, 80% to 90% found once. Specimen: peripheral blood. The origin of the receptors is a man younger than 35 with COVID-19, enrolled during active disease.

V and J are TRBV7-2 and TRBJ2-2, with D tentatively TRBD1 (6 bases). This CDR3 is built from 14 residues. The V gene lost 5 bases and the J gene lost 4 bases, with 11 bases spanning the gap. From germline, CDR1 is SGHTA and CDR2 FQGNSA. CDR3 residues: CASSRRGGTGELFF. The CDR3, as DNA: TGTGCCAGCAGCAGAAGAGGGGGCACCGGGGAGCTGTTTTTT.

This clone was detected only a few times. The junction differs from germline at one of its ends, possibly a read error. The V call is TRBV27, the J call TRBJ1-4; 7 bases agree with TRBD1. Germline-derived CDR1 and CDR2 are MNHEY and SMNVEV (reference sequence). This CDR3 comprises 14 residues. The CDR3 DNA reads TGTGCCAGCAGTATGGGACAGCCTAATGAAAAACTGCTTTTT. This gives the protein CASSMGQPNEKLLF.

The chain employs TRBV27 and TRBJ2-6; D perhaps matches TRBD1 (6 bases). The ends were cut back, 0 bases at V and 0 bases at J, with 9 bases in the middle. The germline V gene has CDR1 MNHEY and CDR2 SMNVEV (reference sequence). The CDR3 has 17 residues. The CDR3 nucleotides are TGTGCCAGCAGTTTATCCTACAGGGCCTCTGGGGCCAACGTCCTGACTTTC. As protein: CASSLSYRASGANVLTF.

The chain combines TRBV29-1 with TRBJ1-1, with TRBD1 matching 7 bases. The CDR3 runs to 12 residues. Germline V gives CDR1 SQVTM, CDR2 ANQGSEA. This CDR3 is CTTGTVNTEAFF. The CDR3 DNA reads TGCACCACCGGGACAGTGAACACTGAAGCTTTCTTT. Together with reference TRBV29-1 and TRBJ1-1, the CDR3 gives the full variable domain: SAVISQKPSRDICQRGTSLTIQCQVDSQVTMMFWYRQQPGQSLTLIATANQGSEATYESGFVIDKFPISRPNLTFSTLTVSNMSPEDSSIYLCTTGTVNTEAFFGQGTRLTVV.

The V gene is TRBV4-1, the J gene TRBJ1-1; D is unresolved. V was pared by 6 bases and J by 3 bases, with 11 bases between. Germline V gene lookup returns CDR1 MGHRA and CDR2 YSYEKL. CDR3 length equals 13 residues. Here the CDR3 reads CASRGRLDTEAFF. For the CDR3, the DNA is TGCGCCAGCAGGGGGAGGTTGGACACTGAAGCTTTCTTT.

This clone was seen a few times. The rearrangement joins TRBV3-1 (or the pseudogene TRBV3-2) to TRBJ2-1; 11 nucleotides align to TRBD2. Trimming cost V 2 bases and J 9 bases; bases outside gene matches: 6. The germline V gene has CDR1 LGHDT and CDR2 YNNKEL (reference sequence). This CDR3 region has 15 residues. CDR3 sequence: CASSQMALAGGEQFF. CDR3 DNA sequence: TGTGCCAGCAGCCAAATGGCCCTAGCGGGAGGTGAGCAGTTCTTC.

CDR3 region: CASRGTTQHF. The CDR3 DNA reads TGTGCCAGCAGGGGGACAACCCAGCATTTT. V is TRBV2 and J is TRBJ1-5; TRBD1 might be the D (6 bases). Trimming took off 6 bases at V and 11 bases at J, with 8 bases between the two ends. The germline gives CDR1 SNHLY, CDR2 FYNNEI. CDR3 length: 10 amino acids.

This chain connects TRBV4-3 to TRBJ2-1; 7 bases are a match to TRBD1. Trimming cost V 1 base and J 3 bases; bases outside gene matches: 3. The CDR3 length is 15 residues. Germline CDR1 LGHNA, CDR2 YSLEER. The CDR3 here is CASSQVDRDYNEQFF. The CDR3 region has the DNA TGCGCCAGCAGCCAAGTCGACAGGGACTACAATGAGCAGTTCTTC.

The chain is built from TRBV7-2 and TRBJ2-3; maybe TRBD2 (5 bases). This CDR3 region has 17 residues. Germline CDR1 SGHTA, CDR2 FQGNSA. The V end was cut by 1 base, the J end by 5 bases, with 19 bases between. The CDR3 spells CASSLVSGLRVKDTQYF. The DNA for the CDR3 is TGTGCCAGCAGCTTAGTGAGCGGCCTGAGGGTAAAAGATACGCAGTATTTT.

This rearrangement joins TRBV28 to TRBJ2-1; tentatively, D is TRBD2 (5 bases). In germline, CDR1 is MDHEN, CDR2 SYDVKM. This CDR3 spans 12 amino acids. V was cut by 1 base and J by 12 bases, with 10 bases left in between. The CDR3 protein is CASSLSVGGQFF. The CDR3 DNA reads as TGTGCCAGCAGTTTATCGGTAGGAGGGCAGTTCTTC.

The chain has TRBV2 and TRBJ2-3; 10 bases map to TRBD2. Germline V gene lookup returns CDR1 SNHLY and CDR2 FYNNEI. J was trimmed by 0 bases and V by 6 bases; bases with no gene match: 6. The CDR3 totals 16 residues. The CDR3 DNA sequence: TGTGCCAGCAGAGGACTAGCGGCAACTAGCACAGATACGCAGTATTTT. It codes for CASRGLAATSTDTQYF.

This clone came up a few times. The chain joins TRBV28 to TRBJ2-3; TRBD1 matches 9 bases. Germline-derived CDR1 and CDR2 are MDHEN and SYDVKM. J was trimmed by 8 bases and V by 4 bases; bases with no gene match: 7. The CDR3 consists of 14 residues. DNA of the CDR3: TGTGCCAGCAGTTGGGGACAGGGAGAAGGTACGCAGTATTTT. It specifies CASSWGQGEGTQYF.

In nucleotides, the CDR3 is TGTGCCAGCAGCCCCTACGGGGGGGGCTACACCTTC. As protein: CASSPYGGGYTF. The V call is TRBV9, the J call TRBJ1-2; possibly TRBD1 for D (5 bases). The ends were cut back, 4 bases at V and 8 bases at J, with 12 bases in the middle. This CDR3 contains 12 residues. Germline V gene lookup returns CDR1 SGDLS and CDR2 YYNGEE.

The chain is built from TRBV13 and TRBJ2-7; weak D call: TRBD1 (5 bases). V dropped 1 base and J dropped 6 bases, with 10 bases sitting between them. This CDR3 comprises 13 residues. Per the germline V gene, CDR1 is PRHDT and CDR2 is FYEKMQ (reference sequence). The CDR3 region is CASSLAGSGEQYF. As DNA, the CDR3 is TGTGCCAGCAGCTTAGCAGGGTCTGGCGAGCAGTACTTC.

CDR3 DNA sequence: TGTGCCACCAGCACCTTCCGGGGGGTTGGGCTGAACACCATATATTTT. Amino acid sequence: CATSTFRGVGLNTIYF. This chain uses TRBV15 with TRBJ1-3, with a tentative D call TRBD1 (5 bases). V was cut by 4 bases and J by 7 bases, with 20 bases left in between. The CDR3 is 16 amino acids. Germline assignment: CDR1 LNHNV and CDR2 YYDKDF (reference sequence). Looking up the rest from reference TRBV15 and TRBJ1-3 gives the full variable domain: DAMVIQNPRYQVTQFGKPVTLSCSQTLNHNVMYWYQQKSSQAPKLLFHYYDKDFNNEADTPDNFQSRRPNTSFCFLDIRSPGLGDTAMYLCATSTFRGVGLNTIYFGEGSWLTVV.

The chain uses TRBV7-9 and TRBJ1-5; 7 nucleotides agree with TRBD1. Germline V lookup: CDR1 SEHNR, CDR2 FQNEAQ (reference sequence). After removal of 5 bases from V and 2 bases from J, the junction contained 3 bases not matched to a gene. The CDR3 is 14 residues long. CDR3 protein: CASSQGVGNQPQHF. CDR3 nucleotides: TGTGCCAGCAGCCAGGGGGTTGGCAATCAGCCCCAGCATTTT.

The rearrangement joins TRBV6-5 to TRBJ2-5, with a possible D match to TRBD1 (5 bases). V lost 5 bases and J 5 bases, leaving 12 bases between the germline ends. The V gene's germline CDR1 is MNHEY and CDR2 SVGAGI. The length of the CDR3 is 13 residues. CDR3 sequence (DNA): TGTGCCAGCAGTACCCAGGGTTTGGAGACCCAGTACTTC. This sequence encodes CASSTQGLETQYF.

This clone turned up a few times. The rearrangement uses TRBV2 and TRBJ2-2; 8 bases align to TRBD2. V trimming: 4 bases; J trimming: 3 bases; junction bases outside the gene matches: 1. This CDR3 spans 14 amino acids. Germline V lookup: CDR1 SNHLY, CDR2 FYNNEI. The CDR3 spells CASSAGRDTGELFF. The CDR3 bases are TGTGCCAGCAGTGCCGGGAGGGACACCGGGGAGCTGTTTTTT.

The chain recombines TRBV19 with TRBJ1-3; D might be TRBD1 (6 bases). The germline V gene has CDR1 LNHDA and CDR2 SQIVND (reference sequence). V was trimmed by 1 base and J by 0 bases, leaving 10 bases between them. The length of the CDR3 is 16 residues. CDR3 DNA sequence: TGTGCCAGTAGTATAGTACAGGGCTACTCTGGAAACACCATATATTTT. Protein product: CASSIVQGYSGNTIYF.

The rearrangement joins TRBV5-6 to TRBJ1-2; the match to TRBD1 covers 7 bases. This CDR3 is 14 amino acids long. Germline assignment: CDR1 SGHDT and CDR2 YYEEEE. The V and J ends lost 3 bases and 6 bases, in that order; junction bases with no gene match: 8. CDR3 in amino acids: CASSWGQSVDGYTF. The CDR3 nucleotides read TGTGCCAGCAGCTGGGGACAGAGTGTGGATGGCTACACCTTC.